A selection of T cell receptor beta chains follows, all from one sample in a study of blood T cell repertoires in COVID-19. TCRdb's copy holds only in-frame clones and misses some; the assay was immunoSEQ multiplex PCR. The sample has about 170,000 clones; roughly 86% are singletons. Sequences were obtained from peripheral blood. The receptors originated from a woman of 80 years or more with COVID-19, enrolled during active disease. Both conserved end residues are part of each CDR3.

TRBJ2-7 TRBV27 CASSLVTGATTEQYF
TRBJ2-1 TRBV11-1 CASSPVAGINEQFF
TRBJ2-2 TRBV7-2 CASSSQVGPGELFF
TRBJ2-4 TRBV28 CASSYKRSGQKNIQYF
TRBJ1-2 TRBV5-1 CASSLEQESYGYTF
TRBJ2-3 TRBV6-2/TRBV6-3 CASRRGGDTQYF
TRBJ2-2 TRBV5-4 CASSLGTRVASTGELFF
TRBJ1-4 TRBV6-5 CASSLGGADEKLFF
TRBJ1-6 TRBV27 CASSGDRVNSPLHF
TRBJ1-4 TRBV3-1/TRBV3-2 CASSQTGSEGEKLFF
TRBJ1-5 TRBV24-1 CATSDSLRPNQPQHF
TRBJ1-1 TRBV5-1 CASSLGTTGTEAFF